These T cell receptor beta chains were read from a single sample in a study of T cells in Graves' hyperthyroidism and ophthalmopathy. TCRdb independently ran MiXCR on the multiplex PCR reads; one entry per CDR3 protein. The sample lists 450,000 to 700,000 distinct CDR3 sequences; around 46% were seen once. The sample taken for sequencing was peripheral blood or thyroid tissue (not recorded which). The receptor source for this set is an adult woman with Graves' disease, either hyperthyroidism or ophthalmopathy (not recorded which). Both conserved end residues are part of each CDR3. The D gene is left open where the match is weak. Clone sizes are given selectively: once, few, many, or a class where the clone is expanded.

few | . | TRBJ1-5 | TRBV24-1 | TGTGCCACCAGTGGGGGGGCAGGAGGCCACCTGTCCCAGCATTTT | CATSGGAGGHLSQHF
. | . | TRBJ1-2 | TRBV7-3 | TGTGCCAGCAGCCTGGGGGGGCCCCACGACTATGGCTACACCTTC | CASSLGGPHDYGYTF
many | . | TRBJ2-7 | TRBV5-1 | TGCGCCAGCAGCAGAAGCAGCGAGCAGTACTTC | CASSRSSEQYF
. | . | TRBJ2-2 | TRBV20-1 | TGCAGTGCTAGAGAGTACAGGGAAACCGGGGAGCTGTTTTTT | CSAREYRETGELFF
many | TRBD1 | TRBJ2-7 | TRBV5-1 | TGCGCCAGCAGCCGCGGGACAGGGGATACCTACGAGCAGTACTTC | CASSRGTGDTYEQYF
many | TRBD2 | TRBJ2-5 | TRBV30 | TGTGCCTGGACCCTCCCTAGCGGGAGGAGTGAGACCCAGTACTTC | CAWTLPSGRSETQYF
few | . | TRBJ2-5 | TRBV10-3 | TGTGCCACCACCCCGGGGATGATGGAGACCCAGTACTTC | CATTPGMMETQYF
. | . | TRBJ1-3 | TRBV7-2 | TGTGCCAGCAGCTTAGGCCCACCAAGCTCTGGAAACACCATATATTTT | CASSLGPPSSGNTIYF
few | TRBD1 | TRBJ2-7 | TRBV15 | TGTGCCACCAGCAGGGACAGGGGGCGCGAGCAGTACTTC | CATSRDRGREQYF
. | TRBD1 | TRBJ1-2 | TRBV14 | TGTACCAGCAGCAGGGGGAGGGCCTATGGCTACACCTTC | CTSSRGRAYGYTF
few | . | TRBJ1-1 | TRBV28 | TGTGCCAGCGGTCACAGTGGCGGCGGGAACACTGAAGCTTTCTTT | CASGHSGGGNTEAFF
. | . | TRBJ2-7 | TRBV14 | TGTGCCAGCAGCCCACGAGGGCCGTCCTACGAGCAGTACTTC | CASSPRGPSYEQYF
. | . | TRBJ2-1 | TRBV5-1 | TGCGCCAGCAGCTTAGAATTAGCGGATGAGCAGTTCTTC | CASSLELADEQFF
many | . | TRBJ1-5 | TRBV6-6 | TGTGCCAGCAGTTACTCGTCCAGGAATAGCAATCAGCCCCAGCATTTT | CASSYSSRNSNQPQHF
many | . | TRBJ1-5 | TRBV5-1 | TGCGCCAGCAGCCCCGGGGGGGGCGATCAGCCCCAGCATTTT | CASSPGGGDQPQHF
many | . | TRBJ2-7 | TRBV10-1 | TGCGCCAGCAGTGAGGTGGGACCCCGAACCACCTACGAGCAGTACTTC | CASSEVGPRTTYEQYF
few | TRBD1 | TRBJ2-7 | TRBV24-1 | TGTGCCACCAGTGATCCCCGGGACAGCCGCCAATACGAGCAGTACTTC | CATSDPRDSRQYEQYF
many | . | TRBJ2-7 | TRBV12-3/TRBV12-4 | TGTGCCAGCAGTCCCCCCAGCTCGGGTTCCTACGAGCAGTACTTC | CASSPPSSGSYEQYF
. | . | TRBJ2-7 | TRBV7-3 | TGTGCCAGCAGCTTAGGCGGAACCTTCTACGAGCAGTACTTC | CASSLGGTFYEQYF
many | TRBD1 | TRBJ1-1 | TRBV5-5 | TGTGCCAGCCGCCTGGGACAGATGAACACTGAAGCTTTCTTT | CASRLGQMNTEAFF
. | TRBD1 | TRBJ1-5 | TRBV10-3 | TGTGCCAGCAGTCTGTCGCCCCCCGGGACAGGGGTAGGCAATCAGCCCCAGCATTTT | CASSLSPPGTGVGNQPQHF
. | . | TRBJ1-6 | TRBV27 | TGTGCCAGCAGACTATCCCTCTTTAATTCACCCCTCCACTTT | CASRLSLFNSPLHF
many | TRBD1 | TRBJ1-2 | TRBV4-1 | TGCGCCAGCAGCCCTGGACAGGTGTTTCGGCGCAACTATGGCTACACCTTC | CASSPGQVFRRNYGYTF
. | . | TRBJ1-5 | TRBV7-8 | TGTGCCAGCAGCTTAGTCCGAGAGCCCTATCAGCCCCAGCATTTT | CASSLVREPYQPQHF
. | . | TRBJ2-5 | TRBV11-1 | TGTGCCAGCAGCCACGCCCGCGTAGAGACCCAGTACTTC | CASSHARVETQYF
. | . | TRBJ1-1 | TRBV29-1 | TGCAGCGTTGAATTCGCGGACACTGAAGCTTTCTTT | CSVEFADTEAFF
. | TRBD1 | TRBJ1-5 | TRBV5-8 | TGCGCCAGCAGCCGCGGGACAGGCAATCAGCCCCAGCATTTT | CASSRGTGNQPQHF
once | . | TRBJ1-2 | TRBV7-9 | TGTGCCAGCAGCTTAGTACCCGTCGGAGGGGGCTACACCTTC | CASSLVPVGGGYTF
. | TRBD1 | TRBJ1-1 | TRBV10-2 | TGCGCCAGCTCCCTCCCTGGACAGGAGATGAACACTGAAGCTTTCTTT | CASSLPGQEMNTEAFF
many | . | TRBJ1-2 | TRBV6-1 | TGTGCCAGCATATATGGACGTATTAACTATGGCTACACCTTC | CASIYGRINYGYTF
. | . | TRBJ1-5 | TRBV19 | TGTGCCAGTAGTAACCCACAGGGACCCGGCAATCAGCCCCAGCATTTT | CASSNPQGPGNQPQHF
many | . | TRBJ1-5 | TRBV4-1 | TGCGCCAGCGGGATTCTCCCGGGGGCAGGTCAGCCCCAGCATTTT | CASGILPGAGQPQHF
many | . | TRBJ1-1 | TRBV7-8 | TGTGCCAGCAGCTTAAGACCGGGGACCTACACTGAAGCTTTCTTT | CASSLRPGTYTEAFF